This TCR beta chain was recorded in a study of identical twins. Study findings and constraints: For zero-insertion analyses, partial confounding could come from invariant MAIT and iNKT cells. Within beta out-of-frame sequences, the excess sharing observed between twins was weaker. Recombination models fit unrelated individuals' TCR alpha sharing but underestimated twins'.

The V segment lost 8 bases and the J segment 4 bases; nucleotides outside the gene matches: 15. There are 16 residues in the CDR3. Germline values: CDR1 MNHEY, CDR2 SMNVEV (reference sequence). This clonotype was detected ten times or more. The antigen is not known. MiXCR, run by TCRdb on the 5' RACE reads, gives a single entry per CDR3 protein. The table has roughly 230,000 distinct CDR3 sequences, 6.5% to 9.5% seen once; the top ten hold less than 4%. All donors were healthy, and all were Caucasian. The same data also went into a second study, on yellow fever vaccine responses in identical twins.

The TCR comes from a woman aged 18-35 years in good health. Source material: CD8+ T cells sorted from blood. The rearrangement joins TRBV27 to TRBJ2-7; TRBD1 agrees at 9 bases. CDR3 sequence: CASGYPTGGAGYEQYF. The CDR3 DNA reads TGTGCCAGCGGATATCCTACAGGGGGCGCGGGGTACGAGCAGTACTTC.